The 32 T cell receptor beta chains below all came from one sample that was sequenced in a study of shared clonotypes between healthy human individuals. Produced via immunoSEQ multiplex PCR; TCRdb's table is partial and in-frame only. The data contain about 2,500,000 clones, approximately 94% of them singletons. The sample was naive CD4+ T cells sorted from blood. Described subset: CD45RA+ positively selected. These receptors were collected from a man younger than 35 in good health.

V gene TRBV27 combines with J gene TRBJ1-1; 9 bases are shared with TRBD1. This CDR3 has 15 residues. Trimming at V came to 2 bases and at J to 4 bases, leaving 5 bases not matched to a gene. Looked up from germline, CDR1 is MNHEY and CDR2 is SMNVEV (reference sequence). CDR3 protein: CASSLNTGGRTEAFF. In nucleotides, the CDR3 is TGTGCCAGCAGTTTAAATACAGGGGGCCGCACTGAAGCTTTCTTT.

This chain uses TRBV19 with TRBJ2-1, with D maybe TRBD2 (6 bases). V lost 6 bases to trimming and J lost 10 bases, with 22 bases between them. CDR3 length: 15 residues. Per the germline V gene, CDR1 is LNHDA and CDR2 is SQIVND (reference sequence). CDR3: CASSPPGRGDEEQFF. CDR3 nucleotide sequence: TGTGCCAGTAGCCCCCCCGGGCGGGGAGACGAGGAGCAGTTCTTC.

The chain employs TRBV5-1 and TRBJ1-4; D not certain. The CDR3 spans 17 residues. Germline V gives CDR1 SGHRS, CDR2 YFSETQ. Trimming shortened V by 0 bases and J by 0 bases, and 12 bases separated the two germline ends. CDR3 amino acids: CASSLEGSSATNEKLFF. The CDR3 nucleotides read TGCGCCAGCAGCTTGGAAGGTTCCTCTGCAACTAATGAAAAACTGTTTTTT.

The rearrangement joins TRBV5-4 to TRBJ1-6; TRBD1 matches at 7 bases. The CDR3 length is 13 residues. CDR1 is SGHNT and CDR2 is YYREEE in the germline V gene (reference sequence). After removal of 5 bases from V and 12 bases from J, the junction contained 8 bases not matched to a gene. The CDR3 region has the DNA TGTGCCAGCAGACAGGGGATCGAGGGACCCCTCCACTTT. Its translation: CASRQGIEGPLHF.

This chain joins TRBV21-1 and TRBJ1-1. TRBV21-1 is a pseudogene locus. The CDR3 has 15 amino acids. CDR3 region: CASSKNPPGTTEAFF. As DNA, the CDR3 is TGTGCCAGCAGCAAAAACCCCCCAGGGACCACTGAAGCTTTCTTT.

The rearrangement uses TRBV5-1 and TRBJ1-3, with D uncertain. This CDR3 contains 16 residues. V gave up 0 bases and J gave up 0 bases, with 10 bases separating them. Germline V gives CDR1 SGHRS, CDR2 YFSETQ. The CDR3 sequence: CASSLDGRNSGNTIYF. CDR3 bases: TGCGCCAGCAGCTTGGACGGCAGGAACTCTGGAAACACCATATATTTT.

This sequence joins TRBV7-9 and TRBJ2-7; the D gene could be TRBD1 or TRBD2 (5 bases each). The CDR3 has 13 amino acids. Trimming stripped 4 bases from V and 7 bases from J, with 14 bases between. Per germline, CDR1 SEHNR and CDR2 FQNEAQ (reference sequence). Here the CDR3 DNA reads TGTGCCAGCAGCTCTGGGGCCTGGGGGGAGCAGTACTTC. Amino acids: CASSSGAWGEQYF.

This clone was observed a single time. The J gene is TRBJ2-7, the V gene TRBV23-1, with D uncertain. TRBV23-1 is known as an ORF, though its function is uncertain. Trimming stripped 0 bases from V and 9 bases from J, with 6 bases between. There are 11 residues in the CDR3. This chain's CDR3 is CASSQSPGQYF. CDR3 coding DNA: TGCGCCAGCAGTCAATCCCCCGGGCAGTACTTC.

The genes are TRBV10-3 and TRBJ2-5; D possibly corresponds to TRBD2 (7 bases). The V end lost 4 bases, the J end lost 1 base, and 22 bases lay between the germline ends. This CDR3 has 18 amino acids. Per the germline V gene, CDR1 is ENHRY and CDR2 is SYGVKD. CDR3 nucleotides: TGTGCCATCAGTGCAAAGTCTGGGGGGGCGGGAAGCCAAGAGACCCAGTACTTC. Residues: CAISAKSGGAGSQETQYF.

V and J are TRBV7-8 and TRBJ1-1; the D is unclear. Between the trimmed V and J ends, which lost 0 bases and 5 bases, there was a span of 10 bases. This CDR3 is 14 amino acids long. Germline V gene sequence: CDR1 SGHVS, CDR2 FQNEAQ. CDR3 sequence: CASSLATQRTEAFF. The CDR3 DNA reads TGTGCCAGCAGCTTAGCGACCCAGCGGACTGAAGCTTTCTTT.

The chain employs TRBV5-4 and TRBJ1-2; 7 nucleotides align to TRBD1. Germline CDR1 reads SGHNT; CDR2 reads YYREEE (reference sequence). The CDR3 consists of 15 residues. Unmatched junction bases numbered 10, after V lost 4 bases and J lost 4 bases. The CDR3 bases are TGTGCCAGCAGCCCCGGAGACAGGGCTGGCTATGGCTACACCTTC. It encodes CASSPGDRAGYGYTF. The entire variable domain, with the rest obtained from reference TRBV5-4 and TRBJ1-2, is as follows: ETGVTQSPTHLIKTRGQQVTLRCSSQSGHNTVSWYQQALGQGPQFIFQYYREEENGRGNFPPRFSGLQFPNYSSELNVNALELDDSALYLCASSPGDRAGYGYTFGSGTRLTVV.

The table lists this clone with a count of one. The chain joins TRBV11-3 to TRBJ1-4, with 12 bases fitting TRBD1. V was clipped by 3 bases and J by 7 bases; unmatched bases: 6. Germline-derived CDR1 and CDR2 are SGHNT and YENEEA. This CDR3 region has 16 residues. CDR3 residues: CASSLHGTGGSEKLFF. CDR3 in DNA: TGTGCCAGCAGCTTGCATGGGACAGGGGGCAGTGAAAAACTGTTTTTT.

V gene TRBV10-3 combines with J gene TRBJ1-1; D remains ambiguous. Germline V gene sequence: CDR1 ENHRY, CDR2 SYGVKD. Between the trimmed V and J ends, which lost 11 bases and 1 base, there was a span of 20 bases. The CDR3 totals 15 residues. CDR3 nucleotide sequence: TGTGCCGCCAAAGAGACCGGAGGGTCGAACACTGAAGCTTTCTTT. It codes for CAAKETGGSNTEAFF.

The V gene is TRBV11-2, the J gene TRBJ2-7; D may match TRBD1 or TRBD2 (6 bases each). This CDR3 is built from 16 residues. Germline V CDR1 and CDR2: SGHAT, FQNNGV. V was clipped by 5 bases and J by 5 bases, with 22 bases between them. The chain's CDR3 is CASSDRLVTGSHEQYF. CDR3 nucleotides: TGTGCCAGCAGCGACAGGTTAGTTACCGGGAGCCACGAGCAGTACTTC.

V gene TRBV11-2 combines with J gene TRBJ2-7; TRBD1 is a possible D gene (6 bases). In germline, CDR1 is SGHAT, CDR2 FQNNGV. This CDR3 has 15 amino acids. The germline V and J ends were trimmed by 5 bases and 1 base, with 15 bases remaining between them. Written as DNA, the CDR3 is TGTGCCAGCAGCGCAACAGGGTATAAGTCCTACGAGCAGTACTTC. Its translation: CASSATGYKSYEQYF.

V gene TRBV18 combines with J gene TRBJ2-1, with TRBD2 identical over 8 bases. Germline V CDR1 and CDR2: KGHSH, LQKENI. This CDR3 spans 16 amino acids. The V and J ends lost 5 bases and 5 bases, in that order; junction bases with no gene match: 11. The CDR3 loop reads CASSSYAAGGNNEQFF. CDR3 DNA: TGTGCCAGCTCATCGTACGCCGCGGGAGGTAACAATGAGCAGTTCTTC.

The chain recombines TRBV6-1 with TRBJ2-1; D is tentatively TRBD1 or TRBD2 (5 bases each). CDR1 and CDR2 from the germline V gene are MNHNS and SASEGT. V lost 0 bases, J lost 5 bases, and 5 bases lay in between. The CDR3 consists of 13 residues. The CDR3 bases are TGTGCCAGCAGTGAAGCGGGACACAATGAGCAGTTCTTC. Translating gives CASSEAGHNEQFF.

A word on this clone: An end of the junction does not agree with germline; a read error may underlie this. The J gene is TRBJ2-1, the V gene TRBV7-2; D is perhaps TRBD1 or TRBD2 (5 bases each). The CDR3 runs 12 residues. CDR1 and CDR2 from the germline V gene are SGHTA and FQGNSA. CDR3 bases: TGTGCCAGCAGCCCGGGTGGGACCAGGGCGGTCTTC. Translating it yields CASSPGGTRAVF.

The chain uses TRBV30 and TRBJ2-5, with 7 bases lining up with TRBD1. Germline-derived CDR1 and CDR2 are GTSNPN and SVGIG (reference sequence). The junction had 9 bases not matched to a gene; V was cut back by 3 bases and J by 2 bases. The CDR3 contains 15 residues. The CDR3 is CAWSSGQAIQETQYF. CDR3 DNA sequence: TGTGCCTGGAGCTCCGGACAGGCGATTCAAGAGACCCAGTACTTC.

The chain carries TRBV6-5 and TRBJ2-7, with 7 bases matching TRBD1. V shed 6 bases and J 2 bases; nucleotides not matched to a gene: 10. The CDR3 runs to 15 residues. Germline-derived CDR1 and CDR2 are MNHEY and SVGAGI. This chain's CDR3 is CASRSSGQAAYEQYF. CDR3 in DNA: TGTGCCAGCAGGTCCTCTGGACAGGCAGCCTACGAGCAGTACTTC.

In the case of this clone: Additional DNA sequences in this sample encode the identical CDR3. The chain joins TRBV2 to TRBJ2-3; no firm D call. The CDR3 is 12 amino acids. Trimming stripped 7 bases from V and 2 bases from J, with 7 bases between. Germline V gene sequence: CDR1 SNHLY, CDR2 FYNNEI. CDR3 in amino acids: CASTSDTDTQYF. As DNA, the CDR3 is TGTGCCAGCACCTCGGACACAGATACGCAGTATTTT.

In its sample, this clone was seen a few times. The chain uses TRBV6-5 and TRBJ2-2, with D possibly TRBD1 on 6 matching bases. Trimming left V 10 bases short and J 1 base short, with 10 bases between. CDR1 is MNHEY and CDR2 is SVGAGI in the germline V gene. The CDR3 is made up of 13 amino acids. The CDR3 DNA reads TGTGCCACCATGGACAGGAACACCGGGGAGCTGTTTTTT. Translated: CATMDRNTGELFF.

The gene calls are TRBV4-2 and TRBJ2-6, with unresolved D. CDR1 LGHNA and CDR2 YNFKEQ come from the germline V gene. This CDR3 has 16 residues. V was pared by 0 bases and J by 2 bases, with 8 bases between. The CDR3 loop reads CASSQDNDPGANVLTF. The DNA for the CDR3 is TGTGCCAGCAGCCAAGATAATGACCCTGGGGCCAACGTCCTGACTTTC.

This clone appeared a single time. The rearrangement uses TRBV19 and TRBJ2-7; 10 positions agree with TRBD1. Germline V gene sequence: CDR1 LNHDA, CDR2 SQIVND (reference sequence). The CDR3 spans 15 residues. Trimming cost V 3 bases and J 4 bases; bases outside gene matches: 6. CDR3: CASSIGDRGRYEQYF. Written as DNA, the CDR3 is TGTGCCAGTAGTATTGGGGACAGGGGAAGGTACGAGCAGTACTTC.

The chain couples TRBV5-5 to TRBJ1-1; maybe TRBD1 (5 bases). The ends were cut back, 4 bases at V and 1 base at J, with 11 bases in the middle. Germline-derived CDR1 and CDR2 are SGHKS and YYEKEE (reference sequence). This CDR3 is built from 14 residues. CDR3 sequence (DNA): TGTGCCAGCAGCAAGGGGCCGGGGAACACTGAAGCTTTCTTT. It specifies CASSKGPGNTEAFF. Drawing the rest from reference TRBV5-5 and TRBJ1-1, the complete variable domain is DAGVTQSPTHLIKTRGQQVTLRCSPISGHKSVSWYQQVLGQGPQFIFQYYEKEERGRGNFPDRFSARQFPNYSSELNVNALLLGDSALYLCASSKGPGNTEAFFGQGTRLTVV.

The rearrangement uses TRBV7-2 and TRBJ1-2; the match to TRBD1 covers 12 bases. This CDR3 contains 14 residues. J was trimmed by 5 bases and V by 5 bases; bases with no gene match: 3. In germline, CDR1 is SGHTA, CDR2 FQGNSA. The CDR3 is CASSRDRGRYGYTF. The CDR3 DNA is TGTGCCAGCAGCAGGGACAGGGGGCGGTATGGCTACACCTTC.

The J gene is TRBJ2-1, the V gene TRBV6-5, with TRBD1 as a possible D gene (5 bases). This CDR3 contains 13 residues. Per germline, CDR1 MNHEY and CDR2 SVGAGI. The V end was cut by 6 bases, the J end by 10 bases, with 16 bases between. The CDR3, as DNA: TGTGCCAGCAGGGCTGGGGCTCGACAGGAGCAGTTCTTC. It is translated as CASRAGARQEQFF.

The gene calls are TRBV15 and TRBJ2-2, with 10 bases that match TRBD2. Germline trimming cut 2 bases from V and 3 bases from J; bases unmatched to any gene: 12. This CDR3 comprises 19 residues. Germline V CDR1 and CDR2: LNHNV, YYDKDF (reference sequence). The CDR3 nucleotides are TGTGCCACCAGCAGACCTCCCCTCTGGGGGACTAGCGACACCGGGGAGCTGTTTTTT. Translation: CATSRPPLWGTSDTGELFF.

V is TRBV6-5 and J is TRBJ1-2; 8 bases match TRBD1. The CDR3 runs 16 residues. Trimming took 4 bases from V and 3 from J; bases not matched to a gene: 10. CDR1 and CDR2 from the germline V gene are MNHEY and SVGAGI. CDR3 DNA: TGTGCCAGCAGTTCCCGGGGACAGGAGGCCTACTATGGCTACACCTTC. Residues: CASSSRGQEAYYGYTF.

The chain carries TRBV4-2 and TRBJ1-2, with 10 nucleotides matching TRBD1. Germline CDR1 reads LGHNA; CDR2 reads YNFKEQ. The J segment lost 8 bases and the V segment lost 1 base, leaving 4 bases of the junction unmatched. The CDR3 has 14 residues. Here the CDR3 DNA reads TGTGCCAGCAGCCAAGGGGACAGGGGTCGGGGCTACACCTTC. Translation gives CASSQGDRGRGYTF.

V gene TRBV19 combines with J gene TRBJ1-2; D is unclear. Germline V lookup: CDR1 LNHDA, CDR2 SQIVND (reference sequence). Trimming took 5 bases from V and 8 from J, leaving 9 bases between them. The length of the CDR3 is 11 residues. Here the CDR3 DNA reads TGTGCCAGTAGTGTGGCGTGGGGCTACACCTTC. Amino acids: CASSVAWGYTF.

J is TRBJ2-7 and V is TRBV5-6; D is uncertain. Deletions cut 1 base from V and 7 bases from J, with 12 bases between. Germline V lookup: CDR1 SGHDT, CDR2 YYEEEE. The CDR3 extends over 13 amino acids. The CDR3 loop reads CASSLPLPSEQYF. The CDR3 coding sequence is TGTGCCAGCAGCTTGCCACTTCCGTCGGAGCAGTACTTC.